This entry features one T cell receptor beta chain sequence. Being one base from a much bigger clone, this may be a read error. This record belongs to a study of Graves' ophthalmopathy and Graves' hyperthyroidism. Exclusion covered patients with other autoimmune diseases or uncontrolled infections (as well as pregnancy or lactation). From RNA, the CDR3 regions of TCR beta chains were amplified and sequenced. First-round RT-PCR relied on HTBI primers, and a second-round multiplex PCR came next. TCRdb itself ran the multiplex PCR reads through MiXCR, one entry per CDR3 protein. The table has 400,000 or so distinct CDR3 sequences, approximately 17% seen once. The TCR originated in an adult woman with stable Graves' hyperthyroidism. The source material was peripheral blood.

The CDR3 DNA reads as TGCAGTGTTAGAGATTCTGACGGGAGGCCCTACGAGCAGTACTTC. Encoded protein: CSVRDSDGRPYEQYF. The chain uses TRBV20-1 and TRBJ2-7; 7 nucleotides line up with TRBD2. CDR3 length equals 15 residues. CDR1 is DFQATT and CDR2 is SNEGSKA in the germline V gene (reference sequence).